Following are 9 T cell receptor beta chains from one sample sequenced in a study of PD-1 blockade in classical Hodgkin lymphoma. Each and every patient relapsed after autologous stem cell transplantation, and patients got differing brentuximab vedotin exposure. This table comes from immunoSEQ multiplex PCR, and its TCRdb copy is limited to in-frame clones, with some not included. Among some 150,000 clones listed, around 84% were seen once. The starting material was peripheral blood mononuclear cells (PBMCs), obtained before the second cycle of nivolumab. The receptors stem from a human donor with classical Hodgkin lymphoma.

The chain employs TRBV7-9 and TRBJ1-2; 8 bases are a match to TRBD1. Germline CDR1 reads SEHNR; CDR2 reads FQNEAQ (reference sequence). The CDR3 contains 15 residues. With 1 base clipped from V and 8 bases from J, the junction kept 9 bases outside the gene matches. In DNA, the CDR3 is TGTGCCAGCAGCTTAGGGTCGGCAGGGGGCGGCGGCTACACCTTC. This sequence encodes CASSLGSAGGGGYTF.

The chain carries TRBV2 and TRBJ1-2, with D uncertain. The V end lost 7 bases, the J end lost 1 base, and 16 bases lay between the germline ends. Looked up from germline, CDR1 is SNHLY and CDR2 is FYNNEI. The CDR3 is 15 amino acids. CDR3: CASISGPGINYGYTF. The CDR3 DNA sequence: TGTGCCAGCATCTCCGGTCCCGGCATTAACTATGGCTACACCTTC.

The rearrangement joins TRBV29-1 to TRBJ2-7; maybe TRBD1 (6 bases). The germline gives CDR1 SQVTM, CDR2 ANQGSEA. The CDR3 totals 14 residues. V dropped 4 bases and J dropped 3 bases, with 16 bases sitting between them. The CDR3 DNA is TGCAGCGTTGCCAACCGGGACACCAGCTACGAGCAGTACTTC. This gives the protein CSVANRDTSYEQYF.

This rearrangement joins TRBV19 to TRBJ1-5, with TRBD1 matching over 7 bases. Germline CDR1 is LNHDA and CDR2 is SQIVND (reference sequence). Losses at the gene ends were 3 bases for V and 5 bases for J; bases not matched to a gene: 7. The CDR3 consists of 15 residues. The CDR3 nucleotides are TGTGCCAGTAGTATTTATTACAGGGGTGATCAGCCCCAGCATTTT. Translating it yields CASSIYYRGDQPQHF.

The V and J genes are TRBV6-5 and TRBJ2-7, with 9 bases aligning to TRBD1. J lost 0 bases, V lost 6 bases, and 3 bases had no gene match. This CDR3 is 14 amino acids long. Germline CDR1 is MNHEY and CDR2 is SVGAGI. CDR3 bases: TGTGCCAGCAGCCGACAGGGGGTCTCCTACGAGCAGTACTTC. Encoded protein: CASSRQGVSYEQYF.

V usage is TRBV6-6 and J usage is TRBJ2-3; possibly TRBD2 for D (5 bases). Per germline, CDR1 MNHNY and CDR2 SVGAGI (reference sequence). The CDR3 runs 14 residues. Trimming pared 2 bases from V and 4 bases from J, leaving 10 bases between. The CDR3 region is CASSYSGGADTQYF. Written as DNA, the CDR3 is TGTGCCAGCAGTTACAGCGGCGGCGCAGATACGCAGTATTTT.

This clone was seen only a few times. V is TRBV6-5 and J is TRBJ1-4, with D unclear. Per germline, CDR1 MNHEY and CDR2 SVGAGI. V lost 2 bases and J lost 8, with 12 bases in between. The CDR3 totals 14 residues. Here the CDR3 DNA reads TGTGCCAGCAGTTACGGGCCGGCGACCGAAAAACTGTTTTTT. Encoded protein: CASSYGPATEKLFF.

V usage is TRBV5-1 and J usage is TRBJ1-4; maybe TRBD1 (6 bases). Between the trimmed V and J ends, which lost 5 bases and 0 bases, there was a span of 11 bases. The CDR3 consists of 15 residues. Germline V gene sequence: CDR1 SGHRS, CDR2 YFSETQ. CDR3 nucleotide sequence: TGCGCCAGCAGTTACGCAGGGGCAACTAATGAAAAACTGTTTTTT. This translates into CASSYAGATNEKLFF.

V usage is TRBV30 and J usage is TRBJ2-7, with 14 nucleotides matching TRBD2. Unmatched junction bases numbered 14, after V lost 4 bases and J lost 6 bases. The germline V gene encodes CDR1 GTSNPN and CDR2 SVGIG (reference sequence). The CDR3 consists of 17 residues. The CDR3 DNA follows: TGTGCCTGGACCCCCCCTCGGGGACTAGCGGGAGTACGCGAGCAGTACTTC. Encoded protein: CAWTPPRGLAGVREQYF.